One sample yielded the 11 T cell receptor beta chains listed below, sequenced in a study of molecular identifiers for immune sequencing clone quantification. TCRdb processed the PCR reads anew with MiXCR; each CDR3 protein has one entry. The sample comprises more than 550,000 distinct CDR3 sequences, around 25% of which are singletons, and about 0.8% rests with the top ten. The source material was naive CD8+ T cells from blood, with Jurkat cell RNA spiked in. Described subset: FACS-sorted CD8+CD4-CCR7+CD45RA+ naive T cells. The origin of the receptors is a human donor in good health. Some libraries in this study had Jurkat cell RNA spiked in.

As regards this clonotype: The conserved phenylalanine or tryptophan is not found at the CDR3 terminus, so this likely reflects a read error. This chain joins TRBV11-3 and TRBJ2-1; D perhaps matches TRBD1 (8 bases). With 5 bases removed from V and 1 base from J, the gap between germline ends came to 18 bases. The CDR3 extends over 17 amino acids. The germline gives CDR1 SGHNT, CDR2 YENEEA. The CDR3 region is CASSHQAGQVSYNEQFS. Here the CDR3 DNA reads TGTGCCAGCAGCCATCAAGCGGGACAGGTATCCTACAATGAGCAGTTCTCC.

This clonotype was seen repeatedly, ten times or more. The V call is TRBV15, the J call TRBJ1-5, with D unresolved. CDR1 is LNHNV, CDR2 YYDKDF, per germline (reference sequence). Deletions cut 0 bases from V and 0 bases from J, with 15 bases between. This CDR3 is built from 18 residues. CDR3 in DNA: TGTGCCACCAGCAGAGAGTCGACTCGCATATATAGCAATCAGCCCCAGCATTTT. This sequence encodes CATSRESTRIYSNQPQHF.

V gene TRBV3-1 combines with J gene TRBJ2-7, with 9 bases identical to TRBD1. The V gene's germline CDR1 is LGHDT and CDR2 YNNKEL (reference sequence). The CDR3 extends over 15 amino acids. V shed 4 bases and J 0 bases; nucleotides not matched to a gene: 4. CDR3 bases: TGTGCCAGCAGCCCGGGGACAGGGATCTCCTACGAGCAGTACTTC. Translation: CASSPGTGISYEQYF.

This clonotype was detected many times. The chain carries TRBV7-9 and TRBJ2-7; the D gene is possibly TRBD2 (6 bases). CDR1 is SEHNR and CDR2 is FQNEAQ in the germline V gene (reference sequence). The V end lost 5 bases, the J end lost 3 bases, and 20 bases lay between the germline ends. The CDR3 covers 16 residues. In DNA, the CDR3 is TGTGCCAGCAGCCTCCTCTCCGGGACTGGTTACTACGAGCAGTACTTC. Amino acids: CASSLLSGTGYYEQYF.

Turning to this clonotype: This clone may be a read error of a much larger clone one base away. V and J are TRBV7-3 and TRBJ2-3, with TRBD2 matching over 8 bases. V lost 5 bases, J lost 4 bases, and 17 bases stayed unmatched. Germline CDR1 and CDR2: SGHTA and FQGTGA. The CDR3 has 18 amino acids. The CDR3 here is CASSPVFSGGPNADTQYF. The CDR3 nucleotides read TGTGCCAGCAGCCCGGTCTTTTCGGGAGGGCCAAACGCAGATACGCAGTATTTT.

Many counts were recorded for this clonotype. This chain links TRBV29-1 with TRBJ2-2; D uncertain. Germline V gene sequence: CDR1 SQVTM, CDR2 ANQGSEA. Trimming took 6 bases from V and 1 from J, leaving 9 bases between them. The CDR3 has 13 amino acids. CDR3 DNA sequence: TGCAGCGTGGTGGGCCTGAACACCGGGGAGCTGTTTTTT. Amino acids: CSVVGLNTGELFF.

In regard to this clonotype: Given a much more abundant clone one base away, this may be a read error. The genes are TRBV28 and TRBJ1-2, with D hard to call. This CDR3 contains 14 residues. V shed 5 bases and J shed 5 bases, with 15 bases lying between them. CDR1 MDHEN and CDR2 SYDVKM come from the germline V gene. The CDR3: CASSPSPHQYGYTF. The CDR3 DNA reads TGTGCCAGCAGTCCCTCCCCTCACCAATATGGCTACACCTTC.

A remark on this clonotype: Possible read error: a much larger clone is one base away. This chain joins TRBV5-1 and TRBJ2-3, with unresolved D. This CDR3 is 13 amino acids long. CDR1 is SGHRS and CDR2 is YFSETQ in the germline V gene. In DNA form, the CDR3 reads TGCGCCAGCAGCCCTGGAGTAGCAGATACGCGGTATTTT. Amino acids: CASSPGVADTRYF.

This clonotype was seen ten or more times. The chain employs TRBV29-1 and TRBJ2-5, with D possibly being TRBD2 (5 bases). The germline CDR1 and CDR2 sequences are SQVTM and ANQGSEA. This CDR3 contains 11 residues. Trimming cost V 4 bases and J 7 bases, with 10 bases left between them. This chain's CDR3 is CSVGDGGTQYF. For the CDR3, the DNA is TGCAGCGTTGGAGACGGAGGGACCCAGTACTTC. Full variable domain (missing parts from reference TRBV29-1 and TRBJ2-5): SAVISQKPSRDICQRGTSLTIQCQVDSQVTMMFWYRQQPGQSLTLIATANQGSEATYESGFVIDKFPISRPNLTFSTLTVSNMSPEDSSIYLCSVGDGGTQYFGPGTRLLVL.

This clonotype was counted between two and nine times. J is TRBJ1-5 and V is TRBV24-1; D remains unclear. Looked up from germline, CDR1 is KGHDR and CDR2 is SFDVKD. Trimming took 5 bases from V and 4 from J, leaving 8 bases between them. The CDR3 has 13 amino acids. The CDR3 nucleotides are TGTGCCACCAGTGGTGAGGGTAATCAGCCCCAGCATTTT. As protein: CATSGEGNQPQHF.

The chain carries TRBV6-5 and TRBJ1-1; possible D gene TRBD1, 6 bases. V was trimmed by 4 bases and J by 7 bases, leaving 13 bases between them. The CDR3 contains 13 residues. Germline CDR1 MNHEY, CDR2 SVGAGI. In DNA, the CDR3 is TGTGCCAGCAGTTGGGGGGGCGATTTTGAAGCTTTCTTT. Its translation is CASSWGGDFEAFF.